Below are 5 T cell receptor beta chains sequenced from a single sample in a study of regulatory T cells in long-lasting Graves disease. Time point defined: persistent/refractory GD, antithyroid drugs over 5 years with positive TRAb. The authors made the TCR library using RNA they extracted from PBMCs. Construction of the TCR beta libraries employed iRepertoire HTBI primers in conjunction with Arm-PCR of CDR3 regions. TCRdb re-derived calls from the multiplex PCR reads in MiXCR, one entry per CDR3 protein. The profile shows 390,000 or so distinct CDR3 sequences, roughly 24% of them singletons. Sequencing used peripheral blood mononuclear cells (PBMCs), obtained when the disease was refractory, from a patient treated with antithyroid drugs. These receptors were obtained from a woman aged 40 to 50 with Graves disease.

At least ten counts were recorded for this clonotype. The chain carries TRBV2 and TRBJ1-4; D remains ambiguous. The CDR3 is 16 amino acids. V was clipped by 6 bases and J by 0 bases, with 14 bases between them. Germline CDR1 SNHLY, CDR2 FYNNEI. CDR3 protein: CASSRVKKATNEKLFF. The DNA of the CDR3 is TGTGCCAGCAGCCGTGTCAAAAAAGCAACTAATGAAAAACTGTTTTTT.

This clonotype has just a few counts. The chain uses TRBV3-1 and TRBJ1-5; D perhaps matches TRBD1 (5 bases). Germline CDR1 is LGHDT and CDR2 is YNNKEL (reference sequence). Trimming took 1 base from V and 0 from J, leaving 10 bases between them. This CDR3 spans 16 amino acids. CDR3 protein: CASSQGDGPSNQPQHF. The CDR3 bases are TGTGCCAGCAGCCAAGGGGACGGTCCTAGCAATCAGCCCCAGCATTTT. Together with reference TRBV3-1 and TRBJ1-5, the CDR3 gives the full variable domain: DTAVSQTPKYLVTQMGNDKSIKCEQNLGHDTMYWYKQDSKKFLKIMFSYNNKELIINETVPNRFSPKSPDKAHLNLHINSLELGDSAVYFCASSQGDGPSNQPQHFGDGTRLSIL.

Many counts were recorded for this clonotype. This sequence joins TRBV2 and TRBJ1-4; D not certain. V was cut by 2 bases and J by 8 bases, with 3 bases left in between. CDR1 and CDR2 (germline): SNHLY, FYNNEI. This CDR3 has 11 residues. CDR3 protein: CASSEREKLFF. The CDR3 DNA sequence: TGTGCCAGCAGTGAAAGGGAAAAACTGTTTTTT.

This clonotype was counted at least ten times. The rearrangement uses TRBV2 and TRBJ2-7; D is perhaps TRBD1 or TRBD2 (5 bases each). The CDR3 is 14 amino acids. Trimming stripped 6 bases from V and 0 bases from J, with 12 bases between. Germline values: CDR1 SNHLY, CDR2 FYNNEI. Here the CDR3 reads CASRRGFGSYEQYF. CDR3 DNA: TGTGCCAGCAGGAGGGGATTCGGCTCCTACGAGCAGTACTTC.

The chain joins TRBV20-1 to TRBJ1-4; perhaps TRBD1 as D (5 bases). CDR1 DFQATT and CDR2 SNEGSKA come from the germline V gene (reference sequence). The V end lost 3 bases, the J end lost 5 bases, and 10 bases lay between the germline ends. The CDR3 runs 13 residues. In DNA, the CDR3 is TGCAGTGCTAGCGAGGGGCGGAATGAAAAACTGTTTTTT. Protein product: CSASEGRNEKLFF.